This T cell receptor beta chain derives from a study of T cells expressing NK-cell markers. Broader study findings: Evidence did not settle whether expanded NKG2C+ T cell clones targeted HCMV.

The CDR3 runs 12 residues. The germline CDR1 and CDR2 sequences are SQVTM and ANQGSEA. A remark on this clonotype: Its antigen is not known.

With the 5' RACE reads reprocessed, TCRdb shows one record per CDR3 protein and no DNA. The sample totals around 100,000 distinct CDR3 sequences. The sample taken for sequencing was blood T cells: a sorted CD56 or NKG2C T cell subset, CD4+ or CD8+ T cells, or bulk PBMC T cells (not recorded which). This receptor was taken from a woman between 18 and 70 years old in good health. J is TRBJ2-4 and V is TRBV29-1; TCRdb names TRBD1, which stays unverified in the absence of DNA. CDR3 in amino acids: CSSRGAGDIQYF. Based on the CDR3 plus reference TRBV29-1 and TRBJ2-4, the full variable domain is SAVISQKPSRDICQRGTSLTIQCQVDSQVTMMFWYRQQPGQSLTLIATANQGSEATYESGFVIDKFPISRPNLTFSTLTVSNMSPEDSSIYLCSSRGAGDIQYFGAGTRLSVL.